This entry lists 10 T cell receptor beta chains sequenced from one sample in a study of T cell responses to AZD1222 COVID-19 vaccine. TCRdb's copy holds only in-frame clones and misses some; the assay was immunoSEQ multiplex PCR. Of 100,000 or so clones listed, 86% were seen once; the top ten hold 5.6%. This sample comprised peripheral blood, obtained 28 days after the second AZD1222 dose. The source is an adult who received the AZD1222 COVID-19 vaccine.

The chain uses TRBV14 and TRBJ2-7; D uncertain. V shed 0 bases and J shed 2 bases, with 11 bases lying between them. Germline V CDR1 and CDR2: SGHDN, FVKESK. This CDR3 region has 15 residues. The CDR3, as DNA: TGTGCCAGCAGCCAAGATGAGGCCCTTCCCTACGAGCAGTACTTC. Protein sequence: CASSQDEALPYEQYF. The full variable domain, completed using reference TRBV14 and TRBJ2-7, is EAGVTQFPSHSVIEKGQTVTLRCDPISGHDNLYWYRRVMGKEIKFLLHFVKESKQDESGMPNNRFLAERTGGTYSTLKVQPAELEDSGVYFCASSQDEALPYEQYFGPGTRLTVT.

The chain has TRBV11-2 and TRBJ1-6, with 8 bases aligning to TRBD1. CDR3 size: 15 residues. CDR1 is SGHAT, CDR2 FQNNGV, per germline. The junction had 5 bases not matched to a gene; V was cut back by 4 bases and J by 6 bases. CDR3 protein: CASSSLRGLNSPLHF. CDR3 nucleotide sequence: TGTGCCAGCAGCTCCCTCAGGGGGCTTAATTCACCCCTCCACTTT.

The J gene is TRBJ2-3, the V gene TRBV19; 7 nucleotides line up with TRBD2. This CDR3 has 15 amino acids. CDR1 is LNHDA, CDR2 SQIVND, per germline (reference sequence). After removal of 9 bases from V and 0 bases from J, the junction contained 9 bases not matched to a gene. CDR3 in amino acids: CASKYGTTSTDTQYF. For the CDR3, the DNA is TGTGCCAGCAAATACGGGACTACTAGCACAGATACGCAGTATTTT.

The chain carries TRBV3-1 (or the pseudogene TRBV3-2) and TRBJ1-6, with D unclear. The CDR3 loop spans 13 amino acids. Trimming cost V 3 bases and J 9 bases, with 9 bases left between them. Germline CDR1 reads LGHDT; CDR2 reads YNNKEL (reference sequence). The CDR3 DNA follows: TGTGCCAGCAGCCAGGGAGGGCTTTCACCCCTCCACTTT. Translation gives CASSQGGLSPLHF.

This clone was seen once. The J gene is TRBJ2-1, the V gene TRBV2; no clear D. Trimming cost V 4 bases and J 9 bases, with 10 bases left between them. The CDR3 totals 12 residues. The V gene's germline CDR1 is SNHLY and CDR2 FYNNEI. The CDR3 loop reads CASSGTASEQFF. The DNA for the CDR3 is TGTGCCAGCAGTGGCACTGCCTCTGAGCAGTTCTTC.

This clone occurred a few times. The chain couples TRBV6-2 or TRBV6-3 to TRBJ1-5; D uncertain. V dropped 5 bases and J dropped 2 bases, with 7 bases sitting between them. The length of the CDR3 is 13 residues. Germline lookup yields CDR1 MNHEY and CDR2 SVGEGT. The CDR3 spells CASSREGNQPQHF. CDR3 nucleotide sequence: TGTGCCAGCAGTAGGGAGGGCAATCAGCCCCAGCATTTT.

This chain links TRBV28 with TRBJ2-2, with D hard to call. Germline-derived CDR1 and CDR2 are MDHEN and SYDVKM. V was clipped by 2 bases and J by 9 bases, with 10 bases between them. This CDR3 comprises 13 residues. The CDR3 sequence: CASSLVTLRELFF. The CDR3 coding sequence is TGTGCCAGCAGTTTAGTGACTTTACGGGAGCTGTTTTTT.

The J gene is TRBJ2-2, the V gene TRBV30, with unresolved D. V lost 1 base and J 1 base, leaving 4 bases between the germline ends. The CDR3 runs to 13 residues. In germline, CDR1 is GTSNPN, CDR2 SVGIG (reference sequence). DNA for the CDR3: TGTGCCTGGAGTGGGGGGAACACCGGGGAGCTGTTTTTT. Translated: CAWSGGNTGELFF. The full variable domain, in which reference TRBV30 and TRBJ2-2 provide the parts outside the CDR3, is SQTIHQWPATLVQPVGSPLSLECTVEGTSNPNLYWYRQAAGRGLQLLFYSVGIGQISSEVPQNLSASRPQDRQFILSSKKLLLSDSGFYLCAWSGGNTGELFFGEGSRLTVL.

The chain couples TRBV2 to TRBJ1-1, with a possible D match to TRBD1 (5 bases). V lost 6 bases and J 0 bases, leaving 11 bases between the germline ends. Germline CDR1 SNHLY, CDR2 FYNNEI. The CDR3 has 14 amino acids. The CDR3 loop is CASSPRQMNTEAFF. CDR3 nucleotide sequence: TGTGCCAGCAGCCCCAGACAGATGAACACTGAAGCTTTCTTT.

J is TRBJ1-1 and V is TRBV7-3; the match to TRBD1 covers 7 bases. There are 14 residues in the CDR3. CDR1 and CDR2 from the germline V gene are SGHTA and FQGTGA. The V gene end was trimmed by 8 bases and the J gene end by 1 base; junction bases not matched to a gene: 7. CDR3 nucleotides: TGTGCCAGCCAGGGGGGCGGGAGGAACACTGAAGCTTTCTTT. Amino acids: CASQGGGRNTEAFF.